This TCR beta chain was captured by sequencing in a study of blood T cells in healthy people across ages. Study summary: Capturing about one barcoded beta molecule per two T cells was achieved by template switching.

Russia was home to the donors, healthy Caucasian individuals aged about 6 to 90. V shed 3 bases, J shed 4 bases, and the junction held 8 bases outside the gene matches. Germline lookup yields CDR1 DFQATT and CDR2 SNEGSKA (reference sequence). This CDR3 region has 15 residues. Details on this clonotype: Its matching antigen is unknown.

Study-level points and caveats: Both higher diversity and more naive CD4+ cells marked long-lived donors when set against aged donors.

Using a J-beta primer mix together with a sample-barcoded 5' primer, a second PCR was run for roughly 7 to 11 cycles. Unique molecular identifiers of 12 random nucleotides labeled each cDNA. TCRdb processed the 5' RACE reads anew with MiXCR; each CDR3 protein has one entry. The sample holds 580,000 or so distinct CDR3 sequences, roughly 48% seen once. This receptor was taken from an elderly man in good health. The sequenced sample consisted of blood. This chain connects TRBV20-1 to TRBJ2-7; 11 nucleotides line up with TRBD1. The DNA for the CDR3 is TGCAGTGCTAGCGTCCCGGGGACAGGGGGATACGAGCAGTACTTC. It is translated as CSASVPGTGGYEQYF.